This paragraph covers one TCR beta chain sequence. This clonotype has at least ten counts. It lacks a known antigen. No qualities accompany the bases; no much larger clone lies one base away. The record originates from a study of T-cell memory formation after mild COVID-19 (dated by TCRdb to 2020 to 2023). Regarding the complete study: TCR sequence clusters from the two donors were largely donor specific. Longitudinal TCRalpha and TCRbeta repertoire sequencing tracked T-cell clones expanding and contracting after mild COVID-19 in a couple of donors. The cohort comprised two young, previously healthy adult volunteers, one female and one male.

CDR1 SGHRS and CDR2 YFSETQ are derived from the germline V gene. Counted from cysteine to valine, this CDR3 has 17 amino acids. Solely the CDR3 DNA is kept, with 51 bases framed from the first base. V is cut by 6 bases and J by 2 bases, and the space between the germline ends is 24 bases. What the research found in general, with its limitations: Clones that contracted from day 15 to 85 showed balanced CD4/CD8 phenotypes, whereas a second wave of clones that expanded from day 15 to 37 leaned towards CD4+. The second-wave clones that peaked on day 37 were not confirmed to be SARS-CoV-2 specific. Contracting CD4+ clones turned up mainly in the CM and EM memory subsets, whereas EMRA was where CD8+ clones were enriched. Some responding clones were detected in pre-infection memory, which suggested that pre-existing cross-reactive memory T cells had joined the SARS-CoV-2 response. The study included only a couple of mild cases, and larger cohorts that include severe cases with pre-infection samples were judged to be necessary.

Sequenced using an Illumina NovaSeq 6000. TCRalpha and TCRbeta cDNA libraries were constructed by 5'RACE with constant-segment primers, with sample barcodes and unique molecular identifiers being introduced. RNA was extracted from every sample with Trizol reagent. Library amplification was performed in two PCR steps, and a second sample barcode and Illumina TruSeq adapters were introduced in the second step. Sequencing of the libraries was done on an Illumina NovaSeq, producing 2 x 150 bp paired-end reads. Concerning the study's data processing: The reads were demultiplexed and collapsed into UMI-guided consensus sequences using migec v1.2.7. Using mixcr v2.1.11, UMI consensuses were aligned to TRA and TRB V and J templates and then assembled into clonotypes. Expanded or contracted clonotypes were those called significant by both edgeR and NoisET, with noise models trained on biological replicates. edgeR calls used a false discovery rate-adjusted p below 0.01 and a log2 fold-change threshold of 1. As an exploratory analysis of dynamics, PCA with hierarchical clustering was applied to max-normalized trajectories of the 1000 most abundant clonotypes. Separately sequenced CD4+ and CD8+ repertoires were used to assign the CD4 or CD8 phenotype of responding clones. TCRdb ran its own pipeline on the public reads, namely fastp trimming at Q25 and MiXCR clone calling, and kept in-frame beta chains. Rows with a matching CDR3 protein are joined into one entry that keeps the most common DNA and genes. TCRdb, not the authors, supplied the V and J calls. The sample yields hundreds of thousands of distinct CDR3 sequences; about 13% were counted once. The ten largest make up 22% of the sample.

Ficoll-Paque density gradient centrifugation was the method used to isolate PBMCs. What was sequenced was PBMCs or a T cell subset sorted from them (not recorded which). This TCR derives from a man aged 18 to 29 who had mild COVID-19 (a few samples of this study predate the infection). The sample titles of this study are shuffled in the database, so cell type and time point are left out; the donor was told from shared clones. The rearranged chain carries TRBV5-1 and TRBJ2-7; the D gene cannot be resolved beyond TRBD1 or TRBD2, each matching 5 bases. The CDR3: CASISVLGPGLTYEQYV. The nucleotide sequence is given as TGCGCCAGCATCTCGGTCTTGGGACCAGGGCTTACCTACGAGCAGTACGTC.